Here is one T cell receptor beta chain with its context. The sample belongs to a study of shared clonotypes between healthy human individuals. Assay execution proceeded at the deep level. Profiled with immunoSEQ multiplex PCR; TCRdb holds only in-frame clones, not every one. The repertoire has about half a million clones, around 80% of them found once; the top ten carry 12%. Per germline, CDR1 SQVTM and CDR2 ANQGSEA. This CDR3 contains 14 residues. V lost 7 bases, J lost 5 bases, and 9 bases stayed unmatched. Sequencing was performed on PBMCs. The chain has TRBV29-1 and TRBJ2-7; 12 nucleotides match TRBD2. The origin of this receptor is a woman in her 40s in good health. Some clones in this sample may be carry-over from other donors' samples. CDR3 DNA: TGCAGCGCCGCGTCGACTAGCGGGGGAAACGAGCAGTACTTC. It translates to CSAASTSGGNEQYF.